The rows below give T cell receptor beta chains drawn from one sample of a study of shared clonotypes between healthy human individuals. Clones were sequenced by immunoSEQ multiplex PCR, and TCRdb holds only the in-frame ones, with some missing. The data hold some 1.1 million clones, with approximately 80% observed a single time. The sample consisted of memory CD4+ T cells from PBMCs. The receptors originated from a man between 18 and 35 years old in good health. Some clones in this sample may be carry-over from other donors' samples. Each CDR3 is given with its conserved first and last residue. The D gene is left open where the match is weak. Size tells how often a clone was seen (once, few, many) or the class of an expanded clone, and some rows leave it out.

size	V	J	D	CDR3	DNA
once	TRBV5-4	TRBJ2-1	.	CASSPLNNEQFF	TGTGCCAGCAGCCCTTTGAACAATGAGCAGTTCTTC
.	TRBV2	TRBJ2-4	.	CASSEGESAKNIQYF	TGTGCCAGCAGTGAAGGGGAGTCAGCCAAAAACATTCAGTACTTC
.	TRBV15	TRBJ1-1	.	CATSSSGYAEAFF	TGTGCCACCAGCTCTTCCGGGTACGCTGAAGCTTTCTTT
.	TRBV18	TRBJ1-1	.	CASSDSMNTEAFF	TGTGCCAGCTCCGACAGTATGAACACTGAAGCTTTCTTT
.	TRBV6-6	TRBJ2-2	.	CASGYTGELFF	TGTGCCAGCGGATACACCGGGGAGCTGTTTTTT
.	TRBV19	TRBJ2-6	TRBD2	CASNLFPSGIWASGANVLTF	TGTGCCAGTAATCTATTCCCTAGCGGGATATGGGCATCTGGGGCCAACGTCCTGACTTTC
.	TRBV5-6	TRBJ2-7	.	CASSLVGRYEQYF	TGTGCCAGCAGCCTCGTCGGACGGTACGAGCAGTACTTC
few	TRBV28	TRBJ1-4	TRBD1	CASSLEGAHEKLFF	TGTGCCAGCAGTTTAGAGGGGGCACACGAAAAACTGTTTTTT
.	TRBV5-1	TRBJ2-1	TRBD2	CASSPSSTSGSQFF	TGCGCCAGCAGCCCGTCTTCGACTAGCGGGAGCCAGTTCTTC
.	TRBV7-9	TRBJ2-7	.	CASSLVTGTYEQYF	TGTGCCAGCAGCTTAGTAACAGGAACCTACGAGCAGTACTTC
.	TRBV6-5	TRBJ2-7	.	CASSYRGLGHEQYF	TGTGCCAGCAGTTACAGGGGATTAGGCCACGAGCAGTACTTC
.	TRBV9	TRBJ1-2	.	CASSASLLPNYGYTF	TGTGCCAGCAGCGCCTCTCTTCTTCCTAACTATGGCTACACCTTC
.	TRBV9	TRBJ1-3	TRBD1	CASSVEGTGDSGNTIYF	TGTGCCAGCAGCGTAGAAGGGACAGGGGACTCTGGAAACACCATATATTTT
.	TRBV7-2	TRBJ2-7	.	CASSLAATSYEQYF	TGTGCCAGCAGCTTAGCGGCTACCTCCTACGAGCAGTACTTC
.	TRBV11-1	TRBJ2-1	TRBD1	CASSPVGQGIDEQFF	TGTGCCAGCAGCCCCGTGGGACAGGGTATCGATGAGCAGTTCTTC
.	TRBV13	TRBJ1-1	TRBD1	CASATGQGGLAFF	TGTGCCAGCGCGACGGGACAGGGGGGCTTGGCTTTCTTT
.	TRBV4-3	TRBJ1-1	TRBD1	CASSPVGQGNTEAFF	TGCGCCAGCAGCCCCGTGGGACAGGGTAACACTGAAGCTTTCTTT
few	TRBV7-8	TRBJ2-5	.	CASSLRSRMKETQYF	TGTGCCAGCAGCTTAAGGTCCAGGATGAAAGAGACCCAGTACTTC
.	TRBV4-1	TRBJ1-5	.	CASSQRDVGGNQPQHF	TGCGCCAGCAGCCAACGGGACGTTGGAGGCAATCAGCCCCAGCATTTT
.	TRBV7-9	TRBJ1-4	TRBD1	CASSGRDRKNEKLFF	TGTGCCAGCAGCGGACGGGACAGGAAGAATGAAAAACTGTTTTTT
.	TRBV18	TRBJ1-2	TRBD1	CASSFATGADGYTF	TGTGCCAGCTCCTTCGCGACAGGGGCTGATGGCTACACCTTC
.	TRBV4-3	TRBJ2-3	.	CASSHLLAPSTDTQYF	TGCGCCAGCAGCCACCTCCTAGCGCCTAGCACAGATACGCAGTATTTT
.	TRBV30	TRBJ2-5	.	CAWGDLIEETQYF	TGTGCCTGGGGCGACCTTATAGAAGAGACCCAGTACTTC
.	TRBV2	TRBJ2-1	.	CASSETDNEQFF	TGTGCCAGCAGTGAAACAGACAATGAGCAGTTCTTC
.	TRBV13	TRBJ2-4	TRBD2	CASSRRPGLAGIAKNIQYF	TGTGCCAGCAGCAGACGCCCGGGACTAGCGGGGATAGCCAAAAACATTCAGTACTTC
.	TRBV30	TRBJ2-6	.	CAWGPDYSGANVLTF	TGTGCCTGGGGCCCTGACTACTCTGGGGCCAACGTCCTGACTTTC
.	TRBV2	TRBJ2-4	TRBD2	CASGEAGGQNIQYF	TGTGCCAGCGGCGAGGCGGGAGGTCAAAACATTCAGTACTTC
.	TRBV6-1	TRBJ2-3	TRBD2	CASSERGRGGTDTQYF	TGTGCCAGCAGTGAAAGGGGCCGGGGGGGCACAGATACGCAGTATTTT
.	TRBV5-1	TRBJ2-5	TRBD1	CASSPATGGVETQYF	TGCGCCAGCAGCCCCGCGACAGGGGGGGTGGAGACCCAGTACTTC